This T cell receptor (beta chain) was captured in a study of OX40 agonist ivuxolimab in advanced cancers. Overall study context: Treatment of patients was with ivuxolimab, an agonistic anti-OX40 (CD134) antibody.

Patients had blood sampled at baseline and again on cycle 4 day 1 and cycle 7 day 1. Profiling relied on immunoSEQ multiplex PCR, and the TCRdb table lists in-frame clones only, not all of them. The data show over 40,000 clones, with around 88% seen just once and 14% held by the top ten. The CDR3 is 12 residues long. The V gene lost 1 base and the J gene lost 8 bases, with 8 bases spanning the gap. CDR1 LGHNT and CDR2 FRNRAP come from the germline V gene. The V and J genes are TRBV12-5 and TRBJ1-1; a weak D match, TRBD1 (6 bases). The TCR sequence derives from an adult with an advanced solid tumor such as melanoma, head and neck, liver or kidney cancer. Sequencing was performed on CD4+ or CD8+ T cells sorted from blood, taken in a trial of the OX40 agonist ivuxolimab. CDR3 sequence (DNA): TGTGCTAGTGGTTTGGGGACAGCCGAAGCTTTCTTT. This translates into CASGLGTAEAFF.